This T cell receptor (beta chain) stems from a study of early T cells in non-severe SARS-CoV-2 infection. The overall study: The sequenced material was bulk RNA from unsorted whole blood, and its chains were unpaired.

Unique molecular identifier tags were affixed to discrete cDNA molecules. A single record per CDR3 protein comes from TCRdb applying MiXCR to the 5' RACE reads. In the table there are 50,000 to 80,000 distinct CDR3 sequences, just under 5% of which are singletons. Trimming took 3 bases from V and 3 from J, leaving 6 bases between them. CDR3 length: 12 amino acids. Germline CDR1 and CDR2: MNHNS and SASEGT. Note on this clonotype: The antigen remains undetermined.

Study results and limitations: Matching against VDJdb likely underestimated virus-specific expansions, favoring anti-spike CD8.

The chain uses TRBV6-1 and TRBJ2-7; D gene unclear. Sequencing input: whole blood. The receptor's source is an adult who was a healthcare worker with PCR-confirmed SARS-CoV-2 infection or an uninfected control (not recorded which). CDR3 sequence reads: CASSEVDYEQYF. The CDR3 nucleotides read TGTGCCAGCAGTGAGGTAGACTACGAGCAGTACTTC.